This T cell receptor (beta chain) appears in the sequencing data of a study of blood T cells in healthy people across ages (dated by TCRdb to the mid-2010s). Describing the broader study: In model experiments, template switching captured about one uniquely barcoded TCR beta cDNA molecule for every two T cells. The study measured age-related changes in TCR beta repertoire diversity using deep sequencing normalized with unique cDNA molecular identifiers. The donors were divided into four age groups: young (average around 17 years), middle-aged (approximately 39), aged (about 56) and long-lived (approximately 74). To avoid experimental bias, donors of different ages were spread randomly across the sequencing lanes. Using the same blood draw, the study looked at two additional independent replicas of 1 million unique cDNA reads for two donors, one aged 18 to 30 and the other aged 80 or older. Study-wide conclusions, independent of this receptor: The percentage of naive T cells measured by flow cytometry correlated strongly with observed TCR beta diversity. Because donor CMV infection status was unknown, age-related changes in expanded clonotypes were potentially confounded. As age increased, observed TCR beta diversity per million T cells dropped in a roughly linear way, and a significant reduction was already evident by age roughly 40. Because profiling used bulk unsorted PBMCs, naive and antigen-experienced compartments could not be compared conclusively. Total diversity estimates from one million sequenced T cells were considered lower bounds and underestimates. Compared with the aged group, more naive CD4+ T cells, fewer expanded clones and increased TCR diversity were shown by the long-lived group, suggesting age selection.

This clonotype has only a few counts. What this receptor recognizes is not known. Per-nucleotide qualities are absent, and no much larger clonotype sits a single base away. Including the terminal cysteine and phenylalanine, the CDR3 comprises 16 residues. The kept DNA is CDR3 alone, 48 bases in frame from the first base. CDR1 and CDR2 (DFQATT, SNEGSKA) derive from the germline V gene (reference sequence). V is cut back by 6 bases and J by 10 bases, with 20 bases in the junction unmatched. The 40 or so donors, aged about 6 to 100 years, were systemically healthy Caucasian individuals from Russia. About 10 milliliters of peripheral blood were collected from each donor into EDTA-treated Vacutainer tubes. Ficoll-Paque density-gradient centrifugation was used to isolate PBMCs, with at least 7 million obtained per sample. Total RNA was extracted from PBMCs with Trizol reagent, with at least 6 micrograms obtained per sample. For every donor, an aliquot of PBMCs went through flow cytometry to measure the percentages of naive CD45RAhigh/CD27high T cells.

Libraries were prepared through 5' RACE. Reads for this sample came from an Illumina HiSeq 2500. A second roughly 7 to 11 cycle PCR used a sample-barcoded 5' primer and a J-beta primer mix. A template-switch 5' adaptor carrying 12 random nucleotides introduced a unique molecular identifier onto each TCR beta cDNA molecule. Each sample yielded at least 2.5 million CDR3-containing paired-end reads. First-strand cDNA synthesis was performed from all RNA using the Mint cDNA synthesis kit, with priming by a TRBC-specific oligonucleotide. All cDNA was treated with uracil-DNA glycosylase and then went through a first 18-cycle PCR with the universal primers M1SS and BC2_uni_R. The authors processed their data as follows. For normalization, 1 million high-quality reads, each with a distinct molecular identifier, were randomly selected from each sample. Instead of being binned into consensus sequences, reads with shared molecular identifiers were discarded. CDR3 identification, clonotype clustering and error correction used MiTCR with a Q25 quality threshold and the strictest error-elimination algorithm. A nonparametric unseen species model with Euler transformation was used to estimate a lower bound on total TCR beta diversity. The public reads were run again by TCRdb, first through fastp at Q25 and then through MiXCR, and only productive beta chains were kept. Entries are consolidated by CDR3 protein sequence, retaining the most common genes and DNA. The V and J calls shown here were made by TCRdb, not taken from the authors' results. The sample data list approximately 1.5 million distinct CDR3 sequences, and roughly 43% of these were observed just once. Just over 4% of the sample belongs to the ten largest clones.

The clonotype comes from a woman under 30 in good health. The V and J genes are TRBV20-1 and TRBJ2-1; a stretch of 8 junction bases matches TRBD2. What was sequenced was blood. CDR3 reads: CSAPSTRGGLIKEQFF. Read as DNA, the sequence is TGCAGTGCCCCTAGCACACGGGGGGGCTTGATAAAGGAGCAGTTCTTC.